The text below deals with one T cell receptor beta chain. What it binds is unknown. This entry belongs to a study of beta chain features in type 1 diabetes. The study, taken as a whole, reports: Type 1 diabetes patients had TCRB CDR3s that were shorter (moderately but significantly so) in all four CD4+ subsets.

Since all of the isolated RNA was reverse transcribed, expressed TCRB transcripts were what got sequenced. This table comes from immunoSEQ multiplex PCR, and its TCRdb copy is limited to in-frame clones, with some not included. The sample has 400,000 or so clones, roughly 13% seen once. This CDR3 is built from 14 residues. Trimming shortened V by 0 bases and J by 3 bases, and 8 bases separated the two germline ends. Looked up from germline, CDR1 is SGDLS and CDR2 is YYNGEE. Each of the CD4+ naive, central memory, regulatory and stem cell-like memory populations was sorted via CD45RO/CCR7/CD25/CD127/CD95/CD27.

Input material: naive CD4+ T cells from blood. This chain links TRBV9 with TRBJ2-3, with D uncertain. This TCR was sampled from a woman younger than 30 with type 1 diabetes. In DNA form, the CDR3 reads TGTGCCAGCAGCGTAGAATCTAGGACAGATACGCAGTATTTT. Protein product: CASSVESRTDTQYF.